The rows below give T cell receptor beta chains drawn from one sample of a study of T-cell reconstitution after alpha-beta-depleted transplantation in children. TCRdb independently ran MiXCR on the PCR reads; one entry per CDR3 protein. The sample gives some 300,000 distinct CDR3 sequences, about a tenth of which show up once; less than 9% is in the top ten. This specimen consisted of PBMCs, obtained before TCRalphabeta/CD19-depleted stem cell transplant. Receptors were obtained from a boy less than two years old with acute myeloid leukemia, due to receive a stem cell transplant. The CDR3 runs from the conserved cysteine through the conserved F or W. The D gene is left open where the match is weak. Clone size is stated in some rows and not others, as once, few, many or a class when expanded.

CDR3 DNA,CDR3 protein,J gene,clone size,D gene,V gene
TGTGCCAGCAGCGACACAGGGACAGATACGCAGTATTTT,CASSDTGTDTQYF,TRBJ2-3,many,-,TRBV7-9
TGTGCCATCGGACAGGTCAATCAGCCCCAGCATTTT,CAIGQVNQPQHF,TRBJ1-5,many,TRBD1,TRBV10-3
TGCAGTGCTAGCCGTACAGGGGGCTACGAGCAGTACTTC,CSASRTGGYEQYF,TRBJ2-7,-,TRBD1,TRBV20-1
TGTGCCACCAGCAGAGAGGGGATCGAGCAGTACTTC,CATSREGIEQYF,TRBJ2-7,many,-,TRBV15
TGTGCCAGCAGCTTCGGACTAGCGGGAGCTCGAACCGGGGAGCTGTTTTTT,CASSFGLAGARTGELFF,TRBJ2-2,many,TRBD2,TRBV13
TGCGCCAGCAGCTTGGATGGGACAGGGGCCACAGATACGCAGTATTTT,CASSLDGTGATDTQYF,TRBJ2-3,many,TRBD1,TRBV5-1
TGCAGCGTTGGTCTACTAGCGGGTAAAGAGACCCAGTACTTC,CSVGLLAGKETQYF,TRBJ2-5,many,TRBD2,TRBV29-1
TGTGCCAGCACCCTAGCGCAAGACAGGGGACCGTTGGGGACCCAGTACTTC,CASTLAQDRGPLGTQYF,TRBJ2-5,many,TRBD1,TRBV3-1
TGCGCCAGCAGCCAAGAACTGGCTAGCGGGCGATCCTACAATGAGCAGTTCTTC,CASSQELASGRSYNEQFF,TRBJ2-1,many,TRBD2,TRBV4-3
TGCTGTGCTAGTTTCTCCAGGGGGGTGTTAGGCAATCAGCCCCAGCATTTT,CCASFSRGVLGNQPQHF,TRBJ1-5,-,TRBD1,TRBV20-1
TGTGCCAGCAGCTTAATTGGGGGCGCGAACACCGGGGAGCTGTTTTTT,CASSLIGGANTGELFF,TRBJ2-2,-,-,TRBV7-2
TGCGCCAGCAGCTTGTTGGCTAGCAGCTACGAGCAGTACTTC,CASSLLASSYEQYF,TRBJ2-7,many,-,TRBV5-1
TGTGCCAGCAGCCCCCGGACAGCGCCTAGCTCCTACGAGCAGTACTTC,CASSPRTAPSSYEQYF,TRBJ2-7,few,-,TRBV28
TGTGCCAGCAGCTTAACCCTAGCGGGAGCTGGGTCAGATACGCAGTATTTT,CASSLTLAGAGSDTQYF,TRBJ2-3,many,TRBD2,TRBV7-3
TGTGCTAGTGGTTTGGGGCCCGGGGAGCTGTTTTTT,CASGLGPGELFF,TRBJ2-2,few,-,TRBV12-5
TGTGCCAGCAGCCCCGGCAAGGGTCGGAGGCTGTTTTTT,CASSPGKGRRLFF,TRBJ2-2,few,-,TRBV3-1
TGCAGTGCTGGGCCTGGCGGAGGGCCCTACGAGCAGTACTTC,CSAGPGGGPYEQYF,TRBJ2-7,many,-,TRBV20-1
TGTGCCAGCAGTTACGGATCAGGGACCTCGGATTATACGCAGTATTTT,CASSYGSGTSDYTQYF,TRBJ2-3,-,-,TRBV6-2/TRBV6-3
TGTGCCAGCAGCTTAAGGGAGTGGGGCAGGCCCTCTAGCACAGATACGCAGTATTTT,CASSLREWGRPSSTDTQYF,TRBJ2-3,few,-,TRBV12-3/TRBV12-4
TGCAGTGCTAGAGTGGGGACAGGGAACTATGGCTACACCTTC,CSARVGTGNYGYTF,TRBJ1-2,many,TRBD1,TRBV20-1
TGTGCCACCAGCGAGGACGAGCGGGGTGACGACAATGAGCAGTTCTTC,CATSEDERGDDNEQFF,TRBJ2-1,few,TRBD2,TRBV15
TGCAGCGTTGAATGGGAGAACTATGGCTACACCTTC,CSVEWENYGYTF,TRBJ1-2,many,-,TRBV29-1
TGTGCCAGCAGCCCATCCGGGACGAGAAATACGCAGTATTTT,CASSPSGTRNTQYF,TRBJ2-3,many,-,TRBV7-9